These T cell receptor beta chains were read from a single sample in a study of blood T cell repertoires in COVID-19. Measured with immunoSEQ multiplex PCR; TCRdb has only the in-frame clones, and not every one. The data contain over 300,000 clones, roughly 90% of them singletons. The sample taken for sequencing was peripheral blood. The receptor source for this set is a man between 18 and 29 years old with active or convalescent COVID-19. CDR3s include the opening cysteine and the closing phenylalanine or tryptophan. D genes are given only for firm matches. Size tells how often a clone was seen (once, few, many) or the class of an expanded clone, and some rows leave it out.

v_gene: TRBV18; abundance: .; d_gene: .; j_gene: TRBJ2-7; CDR3aa: CASSPSGVYEQYF; CDR3nt: TGTGCCAGCTCACCATCCGGGGTCTACGAGCAGTACTTC
v_gene: TRBV2; abundance: .; d_gene: .; j_gene: TRBJ2-1; CDR3aa: CASSRSGEQFF; CDR3nt: TGTGCCAGCAGCCGGTCCGGTGAGCAGTTCTTC
v_gene: TRBV28; abundance: .; d_gene: TRBD1; j_gene: TRBJ1-1; CDR3aa: CASRGQGFTEAFF; CDR3nt: TGTGCCAGCAGGGGACAGGGTTTCACTGAAGCTTTCTTT
v_gene: TRBV11-3; abundance: .; d_gene: .; j_gene: TRBJ2-6; CDR3aa: CASSLDSGSGANVLTF; CDR3nt: TGTGCCAGCAGCTTAGATAGTGGCTCTGGGGCCAACGTGCTGACTTTC
v_gene: TRBV6-5; abundance: .; d_gene: TRBD1; j_gene: TRBJ1-2; CDR3aa: CASGQGGYGYTF; CDR3nt: TGTGCCAGCGGACAGGGAGGCTATGGCTACACCTTC
v_gene: TRBV3-1/TRBV3-2; abundance: .; d_gene: .; j_gene: TRBJ1-4; CDR3aa: CASSPGGTTEKLFF; CDR3nt: TGTGCCAGCAGCCCGGGTGGGACTACGGAAAAACTGTTTTTT
v_gene: TRBV14; abundance: .; d_gene: TRBD1; j_gene: TRBJ2-1; CDR3aa: CASSQRTGGSYNEQFF; CDR3nt: TGTGCCAGCAGCCAGCGCACAGGGGGTTCCTACAATGAGCAGTTCTTC
v_gene: TRBV12-3/TRBV12-4; abundance: .; d_gene: .; j_gene: TRBJ1-2; CDR3aa: CASSRAGEYGYTF; CDR3nt: TGTGCCAGCAGCCGCGCAGGGGAATATGGCTACACCTTC
v_gene: TRBV12-5; abundance: .; d_gene: .; j_gene: TRBJ1-1; CDR3aa: CASGTRQHEAFF; CDR3nt: TGTGCTAGTGGCACTCGACAACATGAAGCTTTCTTT
v_gene: TRBV19; abundance: .; d_gene: TRBD1; j_gene: TRBJ1-6; CDR3aa: CASSTNPGQDLGSPLHF; CDR3nt: TGTGCCAGTAGTACCAACCCAGGACAGGACCTAGGTTCACCCCTCCACTTT
v_gene: TRBV18; abundance: .; d_gene: TRBD1; j_gene: TRBJ1-1; CDR3aa: CASSLFGQGSSTGAFF; CDR3nt: TGTGCCAGCTCACTGTTCGGACAGGGGAGTTCTACTGGAGCTTTCTTT
v_gene: TRBV11-2; abundance: .; d_gene: TRBD1; j_gene: TRBJ2-7; CDR3aa: CASSSNRGPFEQYF; CDR3nt: TGTGCCAGCAGCTCAAACAGGGGGCCTTTCGAGCAGTACTTC
v_gene: TRBV19; abundance: .; d_gene: .; j_gene: TRBJ2-1; CDR3aa: CASSISTYSYNEQFF; CDR3nt: TGTGCCAGTAGTATATCTACCTACTCCTACAATGAGCAGTTCTTC
v_gene: TRBV6-5; abundance: .; d_gene: .; j_gene: TRBJ2-7; CDR3aa: CASISGGTYEQYF; CDR3nt: TGTGCCAGCATCTCGGGGGGCACCTACGAGCAGTACTTC
v_gene: TRBV7-2; abundance: .; d_gene: .; j_gene: TRBJ2-7; CDR3aa: CASSLVSTILYF; CDR3nt: TGTGCCAGCAGCTTAGTCTCGACTATACTGTACTTC
v_gene: TRBV27; abundance: once; d_gene: TRBD2; j_gene: TRBJ2-7; CDR3aa: CASSKREGEYEQYF; CDR3nt: TGTGCCAGCAGTAAGCGGGAGGGAGAGTACGAGCAGTACTTC
v_gene: TRBV9; abundance: .; d_gene: TRBD2; j_gene: TRBJ2-7; CDR3aa: CASSEVAGGTYEQYF; CDR3nt: TGTGCCAGCAGCGAGGTAGCGGGGGGAACCTACGAGCAGTACTTC
v_gene: TRBV7-2; abundance: .; d_gene: TRBD1; j_gene: TRBJ2-2; CDR3aa: CASSDRGYVLPNTGELFF; CDR3nt: TGTGCCAGCTCCGACAGGGGGTATGTTTTGCCGAACACCGGGGAGCTGTTTTTT
v_gene: TRBV15; abundance: .; d_gene: TRBD2; j_gene: TRBJ2-1; CDR3aa: CATSRVVGRAGNEQFF; CDR3nt: TGTGCCACCAGCAGAGTGGTCGGGAGGGCGGGGAATGAGCAGTTCTTC
v_gene: TRBV28; abundance: .; d_gene: TRBD1; j_gene: TRBJ1-5; CDR3aa: CASSSGQYSNQPQHF; CDR3nt: TGTGCCAGCAGTTCGGGACAGTATAGCAATCAGCCCCAGCATTTT
v_gene: TRBV10-3; abundance: .; d_gene: TRBD2; j_gene: TRBJ2-7; CDR3aa: CATKTSGSYEQYF; CDR3nt: TGTGCCACAAAGACTAGCGGGAGCTACGAGCAGTACTTC
v_gene: TRBV4-3; abundance: .; d_gene: TRBD1; j_gene: TRBJ1-6; CDR3aa: CASSQDLTGGVYSPLHF; CDR3nt: TGCGCCAGCAGCCAAGACCTAACAGGGGGCGTCTATTCACCCCTCCACTTT
v_gene: TRBV25-1; abundance: .; d_gene: TRBD2; j_gene: TRBJ2-1; CDR3aa: CASSESRTSGMDEQFF; CDR3nt: TGTGCCAGCAGTGAATCCCGGACTAGCGGGATGGATGAGCAGTTCTTC
v_gene: TRBV5-6; abundance: .; d_gene: .; j_gene: TRBJ2-7; CDR3aa: CASNVGGSYEQYF; CDR3nt: TGTGCCAGCAACGTTGGAGGGAGCTACGAGCAGTACTTC
v_gene: TRBV9; abundance: .; d_gene: .; j_gene: TRBJ1-4; CDR3aa: CASSRMVGSNEKLFF; CDR3nt: TGTGCCAGCAGCCGGATGGTGGGCTCTAATGAAAAACTGTTTTTT
v_gene: TRBV19; abundance: .; d_gene: .; j_gene: TRBJ1-1; CDR3aa: CASSIGHGTEAFF; CDR3nt: TGTGCCAGTAGTATAGGGCATGGCACTGAAGCTTTCTTT
v_gene: TRBV28; abundance: .; d_gene: TRBD1; j_gene: TRBJ2-7; CDR3aa: CASSLSGTGGNEQYF; CDR3nt: TGTGCCAGCAGTTTATCCGGGACAGGGGGCAACGAGCAGTACTTC
v_gene: TRBV24-1; abundance: .; d_gene: TRBD1; j_gene: TRBJ1-5; CDR3aa: CATKQGNSNQPQHF; CDR3nt: TGTGCCACAAAACAGGGGAATAGCAATCAGCCCCAGCATTTT
v_gene: TRBV7-9; abundance: .; d_gene: .; j_gene: TRBJ1-1; CDR3aa: CASTEGGWTEAFF; CDR3nt: TGTGCCAGCACCGAGGGGGGGTGGACTGAAGCTTTCTTT
v_gene: TRBV6-5; abundance: once; d_gene: TRBD1; j_gene: TRBJ1-2; CDR3aa: CASLRGRDYGYTF; CDR3nt: TGTGCCAGCCTCAGGGGGCGCGACTATGGCTACACCTTC
v_gene: TRBV14; abundance: .; d_gene: .; j_gene: TRBJ2-7; CDR3aa: CASSPTGHTSMYEQYF; CDR3nt: TGTGCCAGCAGCCCAACAGGACATACCTCCATGTACGAGCAGTACTTC
v_gene: TRBV7-2; abundance: few; d_gene: .; j_gene: TRBJ1-6; CDR3aa: CASSFRPTDSPLHF; CDR3nt: TGTGCCAGCAGCTTCCGACCGACAGACTCACCCCTCCACTTT
v_gene: TRBV25-1; abundance: .; d_gene: TRBD1; j_gene: TRBJ2-7; CDR3aa: CASSELGTGGIEQYF; CDR3nt: TGTGCCAGCAGTGAATTGGGGACAGGCGGAATCGAGCAGTACTTC
v_gene: TRBV2; abundance: .; d_gene: TRBD2; j_gene: TRBJ2-5; CDR3aa: CASRREGLSETQYF; CDR3nt: TGTGCCAGCAGGAGGGAGGGCCTCTCAGAGACCCAGTACTTC
v_gene: TRBV7-2; abundance: .; d_gene: TRBD1; j_gene: TRBJ1-5; CDR3aa: CASSPGQLYQPQHF; CDR3nt: TGTGCCAGCAGTCCGGGACAGCTTTATCAGCCCCAGCATTTT
v_gene: TRBV5-1; abundance: .; d_gene: .; j_gene: TRBJ2-7; CDR3aa: CASSLGRDYEQYF; CDR3nt: TGCGCCAGCAGCTTGGGGCGGGACTACGAGCAGTACTTC
v_gene: TRBV10-2; abundance: .; d_gene: .; j_gene: TRBJ1-6; CDR3aa: CASSGGGEYSPLHF; CDR3nt: TGCGCCAGCAGTGGCGGGGGAGAATACTCACCCCTCCACTTT
v_gene: TRBV7-2; abundance: .; d_gene: TRBD2; j_gene: TRBJ2-3; CDR3aa: CASSLAKFGGEADTQYF; CDR3nt: TGTGCCAGCAGCTTAGCGAAATTTGGGGGGGAAGCAGATACGCAGTATTTT
v_gene: TRBV24-1; abundance: .; d_gene: .; j_gene: TRBJ2-3; CDR3aa: CATSDFTGSSGGPTDTQYF; CDR3nt: TGTGCCACCAGTGATTTTACCGGATCCAGCGGAGGACCCACAGATACGCAGTATTTT
v_gene: TRBV6-6; abundance: .; d_gene: .; j_gene: TRBJ1-5; CDR3aa: CASIQFSNQPQHF; CDR3nt: TGTGCCAGCATACAGTTTAGCAATCAGCCCCAGCATTTT
v_gene: TRBV6-2/TRBV6-3; abundance: .; d_gene: .; j_gene: TRBJ1-4; CDR3aa: CASSSLGARGATNEKLFF; CDR3nt: TGTGCCAGCAGTTCCCTGGGTGCGCGCGGCGCAACTAATGAAAAACTGTTTTTT
v_gene: TRBV28; abundance: .; d_gene: .; j_gene: TRBJ2-5; CDR3aa: CASRAREETQYF; CDR3nt: TGTGCCAGCAGGGCCAGGGAAGAGACCCAGTACTTC
v_gene: TRBV9; abundance: .; d_gene: .; j_gene: TRBJ1-4; CDR3aa: CASSPGGSATNEKLFF; CDR3nt: TGTGCCAGCAGCCCCGGGGGGTCTGCAACTAATGAAAAACTGTTTTTT
v_gene: TRBV9; abundance: .; d_gene: .; j_gene: TRBJ2-7; CDR3aa: CASSAWGLPSYEQYF; CDR3nt: TGTGCCAGCAGCGCGTGGGGGCTCCCCTCCTACGAGCAGTACTTC
v_gene: TRBV5-6; abundance: .; d_gene: TRBD2; j_gene: TRBJ2-2; CDR3aa: CASSLLAGYTGELFF; CDR3nt: TGTGCCAGCAGCTTACTAGCGGGGTACACCGGGGAGCTGTTTTTT
v_gene: TRBV3-1/TRBV3-2; abundance: once; d_gene: TRBD2; j_gene: TRBJ2-1; CDR3aa: CASTSNQRGGFEQFF; CDR3nt: TGTGCCAGCACCTCGAACCAGCGGGGGGGCTTCGAGCAGTTCTTC
v_gene: TRBV11-2; abundance: .; d_gene: .; j_gene: TRBJ2-7; CDR3aa: CASSFTGAYEQYF; CDR3nt: TGTGCCAGCAGCTTTACGGGTGCCTACGAGCAGTACTTC
v_gene: TRBV5-1; abundance: .; d_gene: TRBD1; j_gene: TRBJ2-7; CDR3aa: CASSSRDRVNEQYF; CDR3nt: TGCGCCAGCAGCTCTAGGGACAGGGTCAACGAGCAGTACTTC
v_gene: TRBV23-1; abundance: .; d_gene: TRBD1; j_gene: TRBJ2-5; CDR3aa: CASSQIETGTGGGETQYF; CDR3nt: TGCGCCAGCAGTCAAATTGAGACCGGGACAGGGGGAGGAGAGACCCAGTACTTC
v_gene: TRBV7-2; abundance: .; d_gene: TRBD2; j_gene: TRBJ2-5; CDR3aa: CASSPVGLEGTKETQYF; CDR3nt: TGTGCCAGCAGCCCAGTGGGACTAGAGGGAACTAAAGAGACCCAGTACTTC
v_gene: TRBV18; abundance: .; d_gene: TRBD1; j_gene: TRBJ1-5; CDR3aa: CASSPGTGEWGNQPQHF; CDR3nt: TGTGCCAGCTCACCCGGGACAGGGGAGTGGGGCAATCAGCCCCAGCATTTT
v_gene: TRBV6-2/TRBV6-3; abundance: .; d_gene: TRBD2; j_gene: TRBJ2-5; CDR3aa: CASSYTGGPRETQYF; CDR3nt: TGTGCCAGCAGTTACACGGGGGGACCACGTGAGACCCAGTACTTC
v_gene: TRBV5-1; abundance: .; d_gene: TRBD1; j_gene: TRBJ1-3; CDR3aa: CASTPLDRPSSGNTIYF; CDR3nt: TGCGCCAGCACCCCGTTGGACAGGCCGAGCTCTGGAAACACCATATATTTT
v_gene: TRBV6-2/TRBV6-3; abundance: .; d_gene: TRBD1; j_gene: TRBJ1-4; CDR3aa: CASSIGDRRNEKLFF; CDR3nt: TGTGCCAGCAGCATAGGGGACAGGCGAAATGAAAAACTGTTTTTT
v_gene: TRBV7-8; abundance: .; d_gene: TRBD1; j_gene: TRBJ1-5; CDR3aa: CASSFMQGDSNQPQHF; CDR3nt: TGTGCCAGCAGTTTCATGCAGGGGGATAGCAATCAGCCCCAGCATTTT
v_gene: TRBV6-6; abundance: .; d_gene: TRBD1; j_gene: TRBJ2-5; CDR3aa: CASRQGAGETQYF; CDR3nt: TGTGCCAGCAGGCAGGGGGCGGGGGAGACCCAGTACTTC
v_gene: TRBV28; abundance: .; d_gene: TRBD1; j_gene: TRBJ1-5; CDR3aa: CASSTDKGTGGLEPQHF; CDR3nt: TGTGCCAGCAGCACCGACAAGGGGACAGGGGGCTTGGAGCCCCAGCATTTT
v_gene: TRBV18; abundance: once; d_gene: TRBD1; j_gene: TRBJ2-7; CDR3aa: CASSPDRASYEQYF; CDR3nt: TGTGCCAGCTCACCAGACAGGGCCTCCTACGAGCAGTACTTC
v_gene: TRBV25-1; abundance: .; d_gene: TRBD1; j_gene: TRBJ2-1; CDR3aa: CASSGGQSGSYYNEQFF; CDR3nt: TGTGCCAGCAGTGGGGGACAGTCGGGTAGTTACTACAATGAGCAGTTCTTC
v_gene: TRBV2; abundance: .; d_gene: TRBD2; j_gene: TRBJ2-2; CDR3aa: CASRGDLAAGELFF; CDR3nt: TGTGCCAGCAGAGGGGACCTAGCGGCCGGGGAGCTGTTTTTT